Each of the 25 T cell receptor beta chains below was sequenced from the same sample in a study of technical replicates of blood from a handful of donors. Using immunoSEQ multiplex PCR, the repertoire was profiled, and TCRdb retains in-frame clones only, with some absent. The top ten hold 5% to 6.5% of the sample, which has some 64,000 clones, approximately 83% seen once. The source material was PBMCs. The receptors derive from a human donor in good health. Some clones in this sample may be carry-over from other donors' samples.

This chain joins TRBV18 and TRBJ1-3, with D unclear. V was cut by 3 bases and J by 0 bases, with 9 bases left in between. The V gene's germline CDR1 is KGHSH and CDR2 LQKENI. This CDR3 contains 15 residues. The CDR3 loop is CASSPTPHSGNTIYF. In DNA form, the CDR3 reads TGTGCCAGCTCACCGACACCACACTCTGGAAACACCATATATTTT.

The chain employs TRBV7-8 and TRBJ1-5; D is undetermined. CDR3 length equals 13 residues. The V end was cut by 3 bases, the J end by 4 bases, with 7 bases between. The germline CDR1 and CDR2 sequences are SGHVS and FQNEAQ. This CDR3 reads CASSFSGNQPQHF. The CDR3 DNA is TGTGCCAGCAGCTTTTCGGGAAATCAGCCCCAGCATTTT.

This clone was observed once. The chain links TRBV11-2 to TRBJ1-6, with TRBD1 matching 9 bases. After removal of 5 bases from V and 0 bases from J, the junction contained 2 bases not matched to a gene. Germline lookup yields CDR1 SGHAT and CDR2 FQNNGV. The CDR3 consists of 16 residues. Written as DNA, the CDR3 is TGTGCCAGCAGCCGGACAGGGGTCTCCTATAATTCACCCCTCCACTTT. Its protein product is CASSRTGVSYNSPLHF.

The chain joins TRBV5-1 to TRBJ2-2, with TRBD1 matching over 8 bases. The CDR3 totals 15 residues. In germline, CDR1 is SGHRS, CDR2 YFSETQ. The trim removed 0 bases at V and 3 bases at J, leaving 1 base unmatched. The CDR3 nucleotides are TGCGCCAGCAGCTTGGCGACAGGGGACACCGGGGAGCTGTTTTTT. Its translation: CASSLATGDTGELFF.

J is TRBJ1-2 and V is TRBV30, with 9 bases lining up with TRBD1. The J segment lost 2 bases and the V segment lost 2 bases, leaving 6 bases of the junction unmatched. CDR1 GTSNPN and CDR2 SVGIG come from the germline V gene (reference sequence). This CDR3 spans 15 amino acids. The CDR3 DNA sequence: TGTGCCTGGAGTTTATCGGGACAGGGCAACTATGGCTACACCTTC. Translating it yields CAWSLSGQGNYGYTF.

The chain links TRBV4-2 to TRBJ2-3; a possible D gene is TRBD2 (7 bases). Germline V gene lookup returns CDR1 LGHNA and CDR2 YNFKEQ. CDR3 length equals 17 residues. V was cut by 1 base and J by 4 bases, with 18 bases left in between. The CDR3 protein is CASSQVAGAGGADTQYF. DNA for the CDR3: TGTGCCAGCAGCCAAGTTGCGGGGGCCGGGGGAGCAGATACGCAGTATTTT.

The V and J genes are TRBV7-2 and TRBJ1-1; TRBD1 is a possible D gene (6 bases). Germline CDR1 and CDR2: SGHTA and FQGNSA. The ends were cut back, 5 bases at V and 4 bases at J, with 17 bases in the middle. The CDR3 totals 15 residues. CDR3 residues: CASSPDWGGGTEAFF. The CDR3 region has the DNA TGTGCCAGCAGCCCCGACTGGGGAGGGGGCACTGAAGCTTTCTTT.

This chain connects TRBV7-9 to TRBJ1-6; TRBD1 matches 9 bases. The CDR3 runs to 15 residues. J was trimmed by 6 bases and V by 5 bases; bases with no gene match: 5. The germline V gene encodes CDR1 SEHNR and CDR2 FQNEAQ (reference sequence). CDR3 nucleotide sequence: TGTGCCAGCAGCGGGGGACAGGGCATTAATTCACCCCTCCACTTT. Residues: CASSGGQGINSPLHF.

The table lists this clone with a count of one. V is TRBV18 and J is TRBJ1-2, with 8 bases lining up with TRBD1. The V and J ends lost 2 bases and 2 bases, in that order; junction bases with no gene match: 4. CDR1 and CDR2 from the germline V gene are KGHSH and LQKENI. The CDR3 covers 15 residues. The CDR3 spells CASSPDTGGNYGYTF. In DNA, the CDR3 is TGTGCCAGCTCACCAGACACAGGGGGAAACTATGGCTACACCTTC.

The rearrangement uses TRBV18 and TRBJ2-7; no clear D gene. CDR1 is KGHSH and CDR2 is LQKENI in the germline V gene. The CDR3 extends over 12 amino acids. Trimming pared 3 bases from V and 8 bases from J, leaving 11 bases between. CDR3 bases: TGTGCCAGCTCACCGGAGACCCCGCAGCAGTACTTC. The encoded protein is CASSPETPQQYF.

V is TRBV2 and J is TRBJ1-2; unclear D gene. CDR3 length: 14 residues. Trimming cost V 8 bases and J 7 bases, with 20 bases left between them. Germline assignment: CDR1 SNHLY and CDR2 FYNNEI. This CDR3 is CASSPTKTKGGYTF. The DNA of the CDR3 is TGTGCCAGCTCCCCGACTAAAACCAAGGGTGGCTACACCTTC.

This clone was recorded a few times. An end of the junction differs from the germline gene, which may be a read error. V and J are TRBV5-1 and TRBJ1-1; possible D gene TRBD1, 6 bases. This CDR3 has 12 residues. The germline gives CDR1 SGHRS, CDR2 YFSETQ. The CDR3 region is CASRLDSGEAFF. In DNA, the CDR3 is TGCGCCAGCAGGTTGGACAGTGGAGAAGCTTTCTTT.

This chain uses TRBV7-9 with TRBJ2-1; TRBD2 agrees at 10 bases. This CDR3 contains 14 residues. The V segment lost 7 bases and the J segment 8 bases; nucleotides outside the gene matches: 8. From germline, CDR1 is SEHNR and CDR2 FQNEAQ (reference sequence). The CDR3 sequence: CASNKGLATDEQFF. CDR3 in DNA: TGTGCCAGCAATAAGGGACTAGCGACCGATGAGCAGTTCTTC.

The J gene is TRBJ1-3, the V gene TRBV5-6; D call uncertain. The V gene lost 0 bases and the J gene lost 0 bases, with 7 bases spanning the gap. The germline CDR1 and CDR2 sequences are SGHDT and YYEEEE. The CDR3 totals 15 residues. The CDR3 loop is CASSLGRLSGNTIYF. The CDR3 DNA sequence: TGTGCCAGCAGCTTGGGGAGACTCTCTGGAAACACCATATATTTT. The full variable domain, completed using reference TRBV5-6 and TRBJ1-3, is DAGVTQSPTHLIKTRGQQVTLRCSPKSGHDTVSWYQQALGQGPQFIFQYYEEEERQRGNFPDRFSGHQFPNYSSELNVNALLLGDSALYLCASSLGRLSGNTIYFGEGSWLTVV.

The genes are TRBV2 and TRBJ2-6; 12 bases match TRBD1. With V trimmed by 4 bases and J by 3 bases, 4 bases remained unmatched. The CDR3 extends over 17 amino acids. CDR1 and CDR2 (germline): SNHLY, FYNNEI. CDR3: CASSGGTGGGGANVLTF. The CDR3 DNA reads TGTGCCAGCAGTGGGGGGACAGGGGGCGGTGGGGCCAACGTCCTGACTTTC.

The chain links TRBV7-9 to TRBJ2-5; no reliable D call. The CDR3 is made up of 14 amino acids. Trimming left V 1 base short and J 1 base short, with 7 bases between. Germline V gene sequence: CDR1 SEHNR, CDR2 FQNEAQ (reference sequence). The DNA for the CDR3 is TGTGCCAGCAGCTTAGGTCTCTTCCAAGAGACCCAGTACTTC. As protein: CASSLGLFQETQYF.

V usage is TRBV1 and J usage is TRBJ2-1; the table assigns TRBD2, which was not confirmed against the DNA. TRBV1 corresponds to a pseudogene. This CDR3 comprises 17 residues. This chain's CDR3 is CTSSQDRRLAGVSEQFF. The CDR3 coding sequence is TGCACCAGCAGCCAAGATAGGCGGCTAGCGGGAGTGTCTGAGCAGTTCTTC.

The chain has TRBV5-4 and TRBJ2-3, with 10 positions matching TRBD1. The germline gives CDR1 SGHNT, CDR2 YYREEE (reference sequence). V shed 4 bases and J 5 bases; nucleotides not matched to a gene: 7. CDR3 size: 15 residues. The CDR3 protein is CASSDRQGAIDTQYF. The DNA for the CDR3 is TGTGCCAGCAGCGACAGACAGGGGGCTATAGATACGCAGTATTTT.

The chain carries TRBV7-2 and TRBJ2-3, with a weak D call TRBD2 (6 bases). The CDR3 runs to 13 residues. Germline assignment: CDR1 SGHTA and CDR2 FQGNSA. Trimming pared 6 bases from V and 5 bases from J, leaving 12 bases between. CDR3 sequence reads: CASRTLAEDTQYF. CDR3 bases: TGTGCCAGCAGAACTTTAGCGGAAGATACGCAGTATTTT.

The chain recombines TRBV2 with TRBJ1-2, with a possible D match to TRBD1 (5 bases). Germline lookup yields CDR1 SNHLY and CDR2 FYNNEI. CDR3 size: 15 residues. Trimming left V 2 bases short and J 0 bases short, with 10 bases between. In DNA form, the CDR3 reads TGTGCCAGCAGTGAAAGACAGAGAGCTAACTATGGCTACACCTTC. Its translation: CASSERQRANYGYTF. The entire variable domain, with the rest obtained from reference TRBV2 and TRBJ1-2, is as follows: EPEVTQTPSHQVTQMGQEVILRCVPISNHLYFYWYRQILGQKVEFLVSFYNNEISEKSEIFDDQFSVERPDGSNFTLKIRSTKLEDSAMYFCASSERQRANYGYTFGSGTRLTVV.

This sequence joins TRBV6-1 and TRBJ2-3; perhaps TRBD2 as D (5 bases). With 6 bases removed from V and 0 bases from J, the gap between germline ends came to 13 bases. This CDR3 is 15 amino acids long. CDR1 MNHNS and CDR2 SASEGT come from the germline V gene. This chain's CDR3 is CASSHDYTSTDTQYF. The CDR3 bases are TGTGCCAGCAGCCATGACTACACTAGCACAGATACGCAGTATTTT.

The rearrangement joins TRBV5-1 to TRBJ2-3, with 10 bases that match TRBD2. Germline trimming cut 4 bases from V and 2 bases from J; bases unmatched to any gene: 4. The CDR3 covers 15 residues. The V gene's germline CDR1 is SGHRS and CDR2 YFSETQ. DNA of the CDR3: TGCGCCAGCAGCCCACTAGCGGGGCACACAGATACGCAGTATTTT. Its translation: CASSPLAGHTDTQYF.

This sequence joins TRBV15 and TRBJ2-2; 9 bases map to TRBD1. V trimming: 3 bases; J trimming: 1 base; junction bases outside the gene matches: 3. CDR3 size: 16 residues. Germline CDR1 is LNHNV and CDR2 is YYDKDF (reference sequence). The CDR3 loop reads CATSRDRGLNTGELFF. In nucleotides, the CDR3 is TGTGCCACCAGCAGGGACAGGGGCCTGAACACCGGGGAGCTGTTTTTT.

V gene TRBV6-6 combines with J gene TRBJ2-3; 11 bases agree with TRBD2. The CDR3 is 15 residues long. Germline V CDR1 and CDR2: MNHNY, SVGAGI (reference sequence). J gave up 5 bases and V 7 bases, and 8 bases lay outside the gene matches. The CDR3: CASIDSGRAQDTQYF. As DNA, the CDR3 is TGTGCCAGCATCGATAGCGGGAGGGCGCAAGATACGCAGTATTTT.

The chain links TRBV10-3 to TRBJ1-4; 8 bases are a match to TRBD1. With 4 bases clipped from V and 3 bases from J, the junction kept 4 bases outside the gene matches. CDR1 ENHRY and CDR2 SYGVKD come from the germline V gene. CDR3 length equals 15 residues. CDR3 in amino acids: CAISARTGSNEKLFF. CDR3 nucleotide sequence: TGTGCCATCAGTGCCCGGACAGGGTCTAATGAAAAACTGTTTTTT.